This TCR beta chain is drawn from a study of cytomegalovirus exposure and HLA in healthy donors. Study summary: The approximately 130 validation repertoires and the roughly 700 first-cohort repertoires shared a platform, a later analysis reported. The study, taken as a whole, reports: Cytomegalovirus status was reportedly diagnosed by the classifier with high specificity and sensitivity. The dataset shows that most TCR sequences were rare, while some public TCRs occurred in many donors. Cytomegalovirus association was assigned to about 150 TCR beta chains.

The CDR3 spans 15 residues. Germline-derived CDR1 and CDR2 are SGHDN and FVKESK. Trimming took 0 bases from V and 4 from J; bases not matched to a gene: 3. The method was immunoSEQ multiplex PCR; TCRdb's version includes in-frame clones alone and lacks a portion of them. The sample shows about 73,000 clones, 85% to 95% of them seen only once. Notes on this clone: Its antigen is as yet unknown.

This rearrangement joins TRBV14 to TRBJ1-1, with TRBD1 identical over 9 bases. This clonotype was sampled from a young man in good health and CMV-seronegative. Sequences were obtained from PBMCs. The CDR3: CASSQEQGAITEAFF. The CDR3 DNA reads as TGTGCCAGCAGCCAAGAACAGGGGGCGATCACTGAAGCTTTCTTT.